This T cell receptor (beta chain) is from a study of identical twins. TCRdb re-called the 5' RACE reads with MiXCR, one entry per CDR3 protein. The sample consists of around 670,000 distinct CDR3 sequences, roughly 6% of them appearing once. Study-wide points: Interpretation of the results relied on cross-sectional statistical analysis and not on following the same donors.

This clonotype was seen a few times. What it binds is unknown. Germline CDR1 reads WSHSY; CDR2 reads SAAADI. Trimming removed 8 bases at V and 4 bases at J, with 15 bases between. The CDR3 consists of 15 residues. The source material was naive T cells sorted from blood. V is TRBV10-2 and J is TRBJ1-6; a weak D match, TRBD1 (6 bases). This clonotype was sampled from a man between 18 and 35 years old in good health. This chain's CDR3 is CASGGPQGYNSPLHF. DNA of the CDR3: TGCGCCAGCGGGGGCCCGCAGGGGTATAATTCACCCCTCCACTTT.